The present T cell receptor beta chain was sequenced within a study of cytomegalovirus exposure and HLA in healthy donors. On the study more broadly: One earlier analysis, a look at 180 million or so T cells, found almost 120 million unique TCR beta sequences.

Primers: 60 Vbeta forward and 13 Jbeta reverse. Only in-frame clones appear in the TCRdb table, and some are missing; sequencing was by immunoSEQ multiplex PCR. Among approximately 190,000 clones, 80% to 85% were seen once, and the ten largest hold approximately 6.3%. Germline values: CDR1 SGDLS, CDR2 YYNGEE. The CDR3 contains 16 residues. V lost 0 bases to trimming and J lost 0 bases; unmatched junction nucleotides: 5. This chain uses TRBV9 with TRBJ2-7, with TRBD2 matching 8 bases. Sequenced material: PBMCs. The clonotype comes from a man aged 35 to 55 in good health and CMV-seropositive. The CDR3 reads CASSVGMRGDSYEQYF. CDR3 in DNA: TGTGCCAGCAGCGTAGGAATGCGGGGGGACTCCTACGAGCAGTACTTC.